The source of this T cell receptor beta chain is a study of blood T cell repertoires in COVID-19. The CDR3 contains 14 residues. The junction had 6 bases not matched to a gene; V was cut back by 3 bases and J by 5 bases. The V gene's germline CDR1 is KGHSH and CDR2 LQKENI. Repertoires were generated with immunoSEQ multiplex PCR, while TCRdb's copy carries only in-frame clones and drops some. The table lists around 160,000 clones, 80% of them singletons. This clone was counted only a few times. Specimen: PBMCs or T cells enriched from blood (not recorded which). The J gene is TRBJ2-5, the V gene TRBV18; 7 bases align to TRBD2. The origin of this receptor is an older woman who had recovered from COVID-19. CDR3 nucleotides: TGTGCCAGCTCACCGCAGCTAGCGGATGAGACCCAGTACTTC. This encodes CASSPQLADETQYF.